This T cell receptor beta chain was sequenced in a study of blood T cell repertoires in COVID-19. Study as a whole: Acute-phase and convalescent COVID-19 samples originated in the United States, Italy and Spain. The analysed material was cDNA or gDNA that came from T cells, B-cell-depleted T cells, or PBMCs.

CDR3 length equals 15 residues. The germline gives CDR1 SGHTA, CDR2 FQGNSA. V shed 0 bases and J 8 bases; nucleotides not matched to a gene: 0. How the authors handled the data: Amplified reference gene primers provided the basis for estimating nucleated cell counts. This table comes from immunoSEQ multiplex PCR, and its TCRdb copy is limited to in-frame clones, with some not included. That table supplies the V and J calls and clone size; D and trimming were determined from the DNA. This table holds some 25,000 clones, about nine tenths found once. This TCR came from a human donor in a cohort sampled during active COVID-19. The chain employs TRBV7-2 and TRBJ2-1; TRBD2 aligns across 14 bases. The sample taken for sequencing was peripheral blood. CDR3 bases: TGTGCCAGCAGCTTAGCGGGACTAGCGGGAGATGAGCAGTTCTTC. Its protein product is CASSLAGLAGDEQFF.